This is a list of T cell receptor beta chains from one sample in a study of early T cells in non-severe SARS-CoV-2 infection. TCRdb used MiXCR to reprocess the 5' RACE reads, holding one entry per CDR3 protein. The table records 70,000 or so distinct CDR3 sequences, under 15% of them present only once. Specimen: whole blood. These receptors all stem from an adult who was a healthcare worker with PCR-confirmed SARS-CoV-2 infection or an uninfected control (not recorded which). CDR3s include the opening cysteine and the closing phenylalanine or tryptophan. D genes are given only for firm matches. Not all rows give a size; the values are once, few, many and, for expanded clones, a class.

clone size	V gene	J gene	D gene	CDR3 DNA	CDR3 protein
many	TRBV12-3/TRBV12-4	TRBJ2-1	NA	TGTGCCAGCAGTACCCCTGTGGGGTCTCTTATCCCCATCAATGAGCAGTTCTTC	CASSTPVGSLIPINEQFF
many	TRBV6-6	TRBJ1-2	TRBD1	TGTGCCAGCAGAGAAACCGGGACAGGGAGTAACTATGGCTACACCTTC	CASRETGTGSNYGYTF
many	TRBV7-2	TRBJ2-2	NA	TGTGCCAGCAGCCCAAGCTGGACAGCGAACACCGGGGAGCTGTTTTTT	CASSPSWTANTGELFF
many	TRBV28	TRBJ2-6	TRBD1	TGTGCCAGCAGTTTAGGGCCAACAGGGGTCGGGGCCAACGTCCTGACTTTC	CASSLGPTGVGANVLTF
many	TRBV12-3/TRBV12-4	TRBJ2-7	NA	TGTGCCAGCAGTTTAGACCCCCTTGGCACCTACGAGCAGTACTTC	CASSLDPLGTYEQYF
many	TRBV5-1	TRBJ1-2	NA	TGCGCCAGCAGCTTGGGCGGGGACATTCGCGGCTACACCTTC	CASSLGGDIRGYTF
once	TRBV5-1	TRBJ2-7	TRBD2	TGCGCCAGCAGCGGGACTAGCGGGACCTTCGAGCAGTACTTC	CASSGTSGTFEQYF
many	TRBV12-3/TRBV12-4	TRBJ2-7	NA	TGTGCCAGCAGTTTAAACCTCTTTGCTGGGCAGTACTTC	CASSLNLFAGQYF
many	TRBV7-2	TRBJ2-1	TRBD2	TGTGCCAGCAGCCGGCAGAGCGGGAGTCTGGATGAGCAGTTCTTC	CASSRQSGSLDEQFF
many	TRBV6-5	TRBJ1-1	NA	TGTGCCAGCAGTTACTCATTCAGGGAGGGCACTGAAGCTTTCTTT	CASSYSFREGTEAFF
NA	TRBV7-2	TRBJ2-1	TRBD2	TGTGCCAGCAGCTTAGGGAGTGGTAGCGGGAGGGGCAATGAGCAGTTCTTC	CASSLGSGSGRGNEQFF
many	TRBV9	TRBJ1-2	TRBD1	TGTGCCAGCAGCGTAGATACGGGACAGGGAAACTATGGCTACACCTTC	CASSVDTGQGNYGYTF
many	TRBV7-2	TRBJ1-1	NA	TGTGCCAGCAGGGGCGGGGGGTACACTGAAGCTTTCTTT	CASRGGGYTEAFF
many	TRBV3-1	TRBJ2-7	TRBD2	TGTGCCAGCAGCCGGACTAGCGGGTACTACGAGCAGTACTTC	CASSRTSGYYEQYF
many	TRBV7-9	TRBJ2-2	TRBD1	TGTGCCAGCAGCTTACGGGCCGGCCAGGGGGCGAACACCGGGGAGCTGTTTTTT	CASSLRAGQGANTGELFF
many	TRBV7-2	TRBJ2-1	NA	TGTGCCAGCAGCTCCCAGAGCTACAATGAGCAGTTCTTC	CASSSQSYNEQFF
many	TRBV12-3/TRBV12-4	TRBJ2-7	TRBD1	TGTGCCAGCACCGACAGGGGGGGATACGAGCAGTACTTC	CASTDRGGYEQYF
few	TRBV28	TRBJ1-1	TRBD1	TGTGCCAGCAGTTCCACAGGGGGCGTTGAAGCTTTCTTT	CASSSTGGVEAFF
many	TRBV7-2	TRBJ2-1	NA	TGTGCCAGCAGCCCGACGGAGAGCTCCTACAATGAGCAGTTCTTC	CASSPTESSYNEQFF
many	TRBV12-3/TRBV12-4	TRBJ1-5	NA	TGTGCCAGCAGTTTGGGGGGGCTCAGCCCTTCAACTAATCAGCCCCAGCATTTT	CASSLGGLSPSTNQPQHF
many	TRBV13	TRBJ2-3	TRBD2	TGTGCCAGCAGCCCGTCATGGACTAGCGGGACGAGCACAGATACGCAGTATTTT	CASSPSWTSGTSTDTQYF
many	TRBV7-9	TRBJ2-5	NA	TGTGCCAGCAGCTTAGATATTAAAGAGACCCAGTACTTC	CASSLDIKETQYF
many	TRBV6-1	TRBJ1-2	NA	TGTGCCAGCAGTCAGGGGCGCTATGGCTACACCTTC	CASSQGRYGYTF
many	TRBV11-2	TRBJ2-7	NA	TGTGCCAGCAGCTCCCGGGACTACGAGCAGTACTTC	CASSSRDYEQYF
many	TRBV6-5	TRBJ1-6	NA	TGTGCCAGCACCCCCGGGATGTATTCACCCCTCCACTTT	CASTPGMYSPLHF
many	TRBV11-2	TRBJ2-5	NA	TGTGCCAGCAGCTTACGCCCAGAGACCCAGTACTTC	CASSLRPETQYF
many	TRBV2	TRBJ1-5	NA	TGTGCCAGCAGTGATTATAGAGGACAGCCCCAGCATTTT	CASSDYRGQPQHF
NA	TRBV28	TRBJ2-4	TRBD1	TGTGCCAGCAGTTCTCCAGGGGGAGCCAAAAACATTCAGTACTTC	CASSSPGGAKNIQYF
many	TRBV7-9	TRBJ1-1	NA	TGTGCCAGCAGCCCCCCCCGGGAGATTATGAACACTGAAGCTTTCTTT	CASSPPREIMNTEAFF
many	TRBV5-1	TRBJ1-1	NA	TGCGCCAGCAGCTTGGGGGCCGGTAGGACTGAAGCTTTCTTT	CASSLGAGRTEAFF
few	TRBV7-6	TRBJ1-2	TRBD1	TGTGCCAGCAGCCCAGGACAGGGGGTTCCTGGCTACACCTTC	CASSPGQGVPGYTF
many	TRBV11-2	TRBJ2-3	NA	TGTGCCAGCAGCTTAGACGAGAGGGGCACAGATACGCAGTATTTT	CASSLDERGTDTQYF
NA	TRBV29-1	TRBJ2-1	NA	TGCAGCGTTTTCCCGGGCTGGCCCTTCTACAATGAGCAGTTCTTC	CSVFPGWPFYNEQFF
many	TRBV27	TRBJ1-1	TRBD1	TGTGCCAGCAGTTGGGGGACAGGGATGGAAGCTTTCTTT	CASSWGTGMEAFF
many	TRBV21-1	TRBJ1-2	NA	TGTGCCAGCAGCAGGCAGATGGGACACCTCCTTAACTATGGCTACACCTTC	CASSRQMGHLLNYGYTF
NA	TRBV5-1	TRBJ2-7	NA	TGCGCCAGCAGCTTGGGTGGCGGCCGCGCCTACGAGCAGTACTTC	CASSLGGGRAYEQYF
few	TRBV7-2	TRBJ2-1	NA	TGTGCCAGCAGCTTAGATGCGGGGTCCGGCAATGAGCAGTTCTTC	CASSLDAGSGNEQFF
many	TRBV5-1	TRBJ2-6	NA	TGCGCCAGCAGCTTGCGGGAGACAGGGGCCAACGTCCTGACTTTC	CASSLRETGANVLTF
many	TRBV5-1	TRBJ2-6	TRBD1	TGCGCCAGCAGCCTACGGGACAGAACCTCTGGGGCCAACGTCCTGACTTTC	CASSLRDRTSGANVLTF
many	TRBV5-1	TRBJ1-2	TRBD1	TGCGCCAGCAGCCCTGGACAGGCAGATAACTATGGCTACACCTTC	CASSPGQADNYGYTF
many	TRBV30	TRBJ2-1	TRBD1	TGTGCCTGCGAGGGGGCGCGGTGGAATGAGCAGTTCTTC	CACEGARWNEQFF
many	TRBV11-2	TRBJ2-2	TRBD2	TGTGCCAGCAGCTTAGGGCGAGCGGGGGTATCGAACACCGGGGAGCTGTTTTTT	CASSLGRAGVSNTGELFF
many	TRBV12-3/TRBV12-4	TRBJ2-1	NA	TGTGCCAGCAGTTTAAGGTCCCCGGGGGCTGTTATCGATGAGCAGTTCTTC	CASSLRSPGAVIDEQFF
many	TRBV10-3	TRBJ2-4	TRBD2	TGTGCCATCAGCCCGGGACTAGCGGACAAAAACATTCAGTACTTC	CAISPGLADKNIQYF
many	TRBV7-2	TRBJ2-5	NA	TGTGCCAGCAGCCCAGGGGTAGAGACCCAGTACTTC	CASSPGVETQYF
medium-sized	TRBV30	TRBJ2-5	TRBD1	TGTGCCTGCGCAGGGGGAGAGCAAGAGACCCAGTACTTC	CACAGGEQETQYF
many	TRBV7-2	TRBJ1-6	NA	TGTGCCAGCAGCCCCCGCTCCCGGGGGCATTCACCCCTCCACTTT	CASSPRSRGHSPLHF
many	TRBV28	TRBJ2-7	TRBD1	TGTGCCATCTCGGACAGGGATCTCTACGAGCAGTACTTC	CAISDRDLYEQYF
many	TRBV12-3/TRBV12-4	TRBJ2-7	NA	TGTGCCAGCAGTTTGGGACAAGCCCAAAGTAGAGAGTACTTC	CASSLGQAQSREYF
NA	TRBV20-1	TRBJ2-7	TRBD2	TGCAGTGCTAGACCAGGCGGGGGGCCGACCTACGAGCAGTACTTC	CSARPGGGPTYEQYF
many	TRBV28	TRBJ1-5	NA	TGTGCCAGCAAGCAGGGACGAAATCAGCCCCAGCATTTT	CASKQGRNQPQHF
NA	TRBV12-3/TRBV12-4	TRBJ1-3	NA	TGTGCCAGCAGTTTCGCGGGAAACACCATATATTTT	CASSFAGNTIYF
NA	TRBV27	TRBJ2-1	TRBD2	TGTGCCAGCACCTCAGCGGGAGGGCCCTACAATGAGCAGTTCTTC	CASTSAGGPYNEQFF
many	TRBV20-1	TRBJ2-3	TRBD1	TGCAGTGCTAGACCACAGGGGGACAGCACAGATACGCAGTATTTT	CSARPQGDSTDTQYF
many	TRBV7-9	TRBJ2-3	TRBD2	TGTGCCAGCAGCTTCTTGGAAAGCGGGGGGACGAATACGCAGTATTTT	CASSFLESGGTNTQYF
many	TRBV6-2/TRBV6-3	TRBJ1-2	TRBD1	TGTGCCAGCATTCGGACAGGGACGTCGGGTGGCTACACCTTC	CASIRTGTSGGYTF
NA	TRBV30	TRBJ1-2	NA	TGTGCCTGGACCTCCCCGGTTGGCTACACCTTC	CAWTSPVGYTF
many	TRBV29-1	TRBJ2-2	NA	TGCAGCGTTAAGGGACACTACTTGGGTACCGGGGAGCTGTTTTTT	CSVKGHYLGTGELFF
NA	TRBV15	TRBJ1-1	NA	TGTGCCACCAGCAGAGATTCATGGGACACTGAAGCTTTCTTT	CATSRDSWDTEAFF
many	TRBV5-1	TRBJ2-3	NA	TGCGCCAGCAGCCAGAGGGATACGCAGTATTTT	CASSQRDTQYF